Described below is a single T cell receptor (beta chain) sequence and its context. Its antigen is unknown. These data are taken from a study of CD4 T cells in relation to SARS-CoV-2 and coronaviruses. In the study overall: After about nine days of antigen culture, PBMC TCR beta CDR3s were sequenced. Study-level findings and limits: No donor gave both pre-pandemic and post-infection samples.

The CDR3 has 14 amino acids. Trimming at V came to 2 bases and at J to 0 bases, leaving 0 bases not matched to a gene. Per the germline V gene, CDR1 is SGHKS and CDR2 is YYEKEE (reference sequence). Fewer than 1.2 x 10^5 naive or memory CD4+ cells were cultured with CEF peptides for about 10 days. Assay used: immunoSEQ multiplex PCR; TCRdb lists only in-frame clones, some missing. The sample lists 41,000 or so clones; roughly 85% were seen once. This sequence was found in an adult with COVID-19. The chain carries TRBV5-5 and TRBJ2-7, with 9 bases that match TRBD2. Sequenced input: naive CD4+ T cells from PBMCs, cultured in vitro. Subset meaning: naive CD4+ T cells isolated by negative enrichment. As DNA, the CDR3 is TGTGCCAGCAGCTTTAGCGGGAGCTCCTACGAGCAGTACTTC. Translating gives CASSFSGSSYEQYF.